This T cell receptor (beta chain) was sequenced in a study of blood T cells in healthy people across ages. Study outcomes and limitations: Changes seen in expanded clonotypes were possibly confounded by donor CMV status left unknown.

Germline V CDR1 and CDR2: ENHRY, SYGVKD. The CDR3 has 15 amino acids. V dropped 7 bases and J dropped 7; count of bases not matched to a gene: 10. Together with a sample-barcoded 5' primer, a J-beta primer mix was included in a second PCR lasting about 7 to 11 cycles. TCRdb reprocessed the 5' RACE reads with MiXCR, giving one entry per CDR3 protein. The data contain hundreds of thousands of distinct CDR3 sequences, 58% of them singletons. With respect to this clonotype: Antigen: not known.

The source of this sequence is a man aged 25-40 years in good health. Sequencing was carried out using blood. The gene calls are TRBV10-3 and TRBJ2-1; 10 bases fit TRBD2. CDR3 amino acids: CAIMASGRAENEQFF. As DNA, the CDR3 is TGTGCCATCATGGCGAGCGGGAGGGCAGAGAATGAGCAGTTCTTC.